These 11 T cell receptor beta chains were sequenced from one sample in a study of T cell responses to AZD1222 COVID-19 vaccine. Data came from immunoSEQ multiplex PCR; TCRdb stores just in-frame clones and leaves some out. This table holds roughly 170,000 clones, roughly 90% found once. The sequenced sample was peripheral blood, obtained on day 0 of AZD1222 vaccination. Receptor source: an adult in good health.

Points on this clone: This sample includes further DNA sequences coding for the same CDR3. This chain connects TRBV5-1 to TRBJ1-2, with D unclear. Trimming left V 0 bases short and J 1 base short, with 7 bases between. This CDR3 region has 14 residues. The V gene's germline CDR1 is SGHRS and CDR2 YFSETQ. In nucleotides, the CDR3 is TGCGCCAGCAGCTTGGCGTCAGATAACTATGGCTACACCTTC. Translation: CASSLASDNYGYTF.

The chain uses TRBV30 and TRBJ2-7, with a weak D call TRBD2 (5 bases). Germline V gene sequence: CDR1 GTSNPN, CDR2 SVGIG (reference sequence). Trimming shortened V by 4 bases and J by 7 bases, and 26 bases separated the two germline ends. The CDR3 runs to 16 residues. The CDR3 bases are TGTGCCTGGACCCATAACCGGGTGTGGAGGTTGAGGGAGCAGTACTTC. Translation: CAWTHNRVWRLREQYF.

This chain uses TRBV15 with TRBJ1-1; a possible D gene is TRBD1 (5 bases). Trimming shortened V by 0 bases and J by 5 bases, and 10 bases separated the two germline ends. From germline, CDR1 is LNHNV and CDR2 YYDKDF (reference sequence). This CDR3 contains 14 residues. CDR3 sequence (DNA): TGTGCCACCAGCAGAGAGGGGGAGATGACTGAAGCTTTCTTT. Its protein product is CATSREGEMTEAFF. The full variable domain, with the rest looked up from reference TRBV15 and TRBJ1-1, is DAMVIQNPRYQVTQFGKPVTLSCSQTLNHNVMYWYQQKSSQAPKLLFHYYDKDFNNEADTPDNFQSRRPNTSFCFLDIRSPGLGDTAMYLCATSREGEMTEAFFGQGTRLTVV.

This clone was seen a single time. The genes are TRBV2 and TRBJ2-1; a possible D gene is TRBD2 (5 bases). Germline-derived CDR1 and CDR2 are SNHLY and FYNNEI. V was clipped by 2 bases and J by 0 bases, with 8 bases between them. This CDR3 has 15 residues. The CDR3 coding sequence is TGTGCCAGCAGTGAACAGCGGAGCTCCTACAATGAGCAGTTCTTC. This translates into CASSEQRSSYNEQFF.

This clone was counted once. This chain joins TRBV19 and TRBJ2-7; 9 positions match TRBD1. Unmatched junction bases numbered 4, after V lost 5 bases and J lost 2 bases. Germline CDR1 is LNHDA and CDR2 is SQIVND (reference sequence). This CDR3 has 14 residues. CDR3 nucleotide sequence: TGTGCCAGTAGTGCGACAGGGGGGACCTACGAGCAGTACTTC. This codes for CASSATGGTYEQYF.

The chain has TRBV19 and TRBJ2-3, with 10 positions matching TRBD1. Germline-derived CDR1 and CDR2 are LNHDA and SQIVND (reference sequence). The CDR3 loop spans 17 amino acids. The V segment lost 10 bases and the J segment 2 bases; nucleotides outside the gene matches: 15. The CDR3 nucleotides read TGTGCCACTCAGGACAGGGGGGCTAGCGGACCCACAGATACGCAGTATTTT. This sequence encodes CATQDRGASGPTDTQYF.

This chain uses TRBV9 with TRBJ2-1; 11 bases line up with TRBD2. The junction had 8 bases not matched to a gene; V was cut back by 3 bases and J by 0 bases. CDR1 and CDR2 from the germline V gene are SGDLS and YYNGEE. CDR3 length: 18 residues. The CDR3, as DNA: TGTGCCAGCAGCGCTTTACGACTAGCGGGGAGCTCCTACAATGAGCAGTTCTTC. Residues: CASSALRLAGSSYNEQFF. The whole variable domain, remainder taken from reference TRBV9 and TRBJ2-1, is DSGVTQTPKHLITATGQRVTLRCSPRSGDLSVYWYQQSLDQGLQFLIQYYNGEERAKGNILERFSAQQFPDLHSELNLSSLELGDSALYFCASSALRLAGSSYNEQFFGPGTRLTVL.

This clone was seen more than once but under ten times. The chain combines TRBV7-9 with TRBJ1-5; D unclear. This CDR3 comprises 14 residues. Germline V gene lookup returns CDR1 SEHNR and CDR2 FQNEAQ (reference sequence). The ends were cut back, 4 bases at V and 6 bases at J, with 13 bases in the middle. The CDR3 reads CASSSDTTSQPQHF. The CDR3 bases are TGTGCCAGCAGCTCCGATACAACCAGTCAGCCCCAGCATTTT.

In DNA form, the CDR3 reads TGTGCCAGCAGTTCTCCAAGCGGGGGGAACACCGGGGAGCTGTTTTTT. Protein sequence: CASSSPSGGNTGELFF. This chain uses TRBV28 with TRBJ2-2, with 8 bases lining up with TRBD2. The germline CDR1 and CDR2 sequences are MDHEN and SYDVKM. V lost 4 bases and J lost 1; bases outside the gene matches: 5. This CDR3 has 16 residues.

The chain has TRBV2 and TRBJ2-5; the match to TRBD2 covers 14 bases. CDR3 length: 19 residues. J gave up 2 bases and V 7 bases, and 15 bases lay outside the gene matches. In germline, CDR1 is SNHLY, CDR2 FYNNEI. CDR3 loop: CASTRTSGRSRSLQETQYF. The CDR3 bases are TGTGCCAGCACTCGGACTAGCGGGAGGTCCCGTAGCTTACAAGAGACCCAGTACTTC. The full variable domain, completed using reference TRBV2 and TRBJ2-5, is EPEVTQTPSHQVTQMGQEVILRCVPISNHLYFYWYRQILGQKVEFLVSFYNNEISEKSEIFDDQFSVERPDGSNFTLKIRSTKLEDSAMYFCASTRTSGRSRSLQETQYFGPGTRLLVL.

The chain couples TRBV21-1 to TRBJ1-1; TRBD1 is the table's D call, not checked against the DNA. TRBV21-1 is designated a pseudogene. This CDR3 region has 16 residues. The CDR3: CASSPEGVSRYTEAFF. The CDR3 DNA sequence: TGTGCCAGCAGCCCAGAGGGGGTTTCCAGGTACACTGAAGCTTTCTTT.